A selection of T cell receptor beta chains follows, all from one sample in a study of OX40 agonist ivuxolimab in advanced cancers. Method: immunoSEQ multiplex PCR; TCRdb's copy keeps in-frame clones and lacks some. The sample has roughly 55,000 clones, roughly 86% seen once. The sample in question was CD4+ or CD8+ T cells sorted from blood, obtained in a trial of the OX40 agonist ivuxolimab. The receptors come from an adult with an advanced solid tumor such as melanoma, head and neck, liver or kidney cancer. The conserved cysteine and the conserved F or W are not part of the CDR3 here.

v_gene	j_gene	CDR3aa
TRBV4-3	TRBJ2-3	ASSQEAGGPTDTQY
TRBV4-3	TRBJ2-7	ASSQGKGYEQY
TRBV11-2	TRBJ1-4	ASSLSDIRVYNEKLF
TRBV11-2	TRBJ2-7	ASSLGGTGEEQY
TRBV1	TRBJ1-2	TSRLPGHRKHCGYT
TRBV2	TRBJ2-7	ASRDGRAPSYEQY
TRBV7-2	TRBJ1-1	ASSLAGGWAEAF
TRBV15	TRBJ2-7	ATSAGLPGLEQY
TRBV7-3	TRBJ2-7	ASSLGQGVEQY
TRBV9	TRBJ1-4	ASSVEDREDEKLF
TRBV5-1	TRBJ2-7	ASSLGTIGEQY
TRBV6-5	TRBJ1-2	ASSLVQIPGRDGYT
TRBV7-3	TRBJ2-6	ASSLTGSGANVLT
TRBV7-9	TRBJ1-1	ASTRNTEAF
TRBV25-1	TRBJ2-7	ASSDGASLYEQY
TRBV6-6	TRBJ1-1	ASSSGTPEAF
TRBV19	TRBJ1-2	ASSIRKDGYT
TRBV27	TRBJ2-7	ASTFPGSGPYEQY
TRBV27	TRBJ2-2	ASSWLAGATGELF
TRBV7-3	TRBJ1-1	ASSLIRRGGTEAF
TRBV6-5	TRBJ2-5	ASSQGETQY
TRBV28	TRBJ1-2	ASSPLGIVNYGYT
TRBV4-1	TRBJ2-7	ASSQGQDNSYEQY
TRBV4-1	TRBJ2-2	ASSQAWNTGELF
TRBV7-8	TRBJ2-7	ASSLDWRAHLGYEQY
TRBV19	TRBJ2-7	ASTPHAGTAVRGEQY
TRBV7-3	TRBJ2-3	ASSLTGGITDTQY
TRBV19	TRBJ1-1	ASSIGWRELGTEAF
TRBV5-1	TRBJ2-3	ASSWGLGQSLGDTQY
TRBV9	TRBJ2-5	ASSLGGETTQY
TRBV29-1	TRBJ2-7	SVNVGERGYRYEQY
TRBV7-6	TRBJ2-1	ASSLGEYNEQF
TRBV5-6	.	ASIPGTGPHEQY
TRBV19	TRBJ1-1	ASSIVGGGTEAF
TRBV10-1	TRBJ1-1	ASSDQGAEAF
TRBV9	TRBJ1-3	ASSPPAGNTIY
TRBV6-1	TRBJ2-7	ASSDGDRYSYEQY
TRBV19	TRBJ2-7	ASSHSPGTGYYEQY
TRBV7-3	TRBJ2-1	ASSLRLGGYNEQF
TRBV29-1	TRBJ2-3	SVMGDGPLDMQY
TRBV29-1	TRBJ2-3	SVEDRRGRTDTQY
TRBV6-6	TRBJ2-7	ASSYSGGDFDYEQY
TRBV5-1	TRBJ1-1	ASRPLVGDRGLLNTEAF
TRBV18	TRBJ2-7	ASSGAGITYEQY
TRBV21-1	TRBJ1-1	APGGAF
TRBV7-9	TRBJ2-1	ASSSLLEVEQF
TRBV6-1	TRBJ1-1	ASSGVMNTEAF
TRBV4-1	TRBJ2-7	ASSSFGQESDEQY
TRBV7-2	TRBJ1-2	ASSSAVALQVTHYGYT
TRBV5-4	TRBJ1-1	ASSLMNTEAF
TRBV7-3	TRBJ1-1	ASSPTGEYTEAF
TRBV5-1	TRBJ2-7	ASSPWDKSYEQY
TRBV28	TRBJ2-1	ASSLRGTANEQF